The T cell receptor (beta chain) described here comes from a study of cytomegalovirus exposure and HLA in healthy donors. The V end lost 4 bases, the J end lost 8 bases, and 24 bases lay between the germline ends. The CDR3 spans 17 residues. Looked up from germline, CDR1 is MGHDK and CDR2 is SYGVNS. Note on this clone: No antigen is known for it.

The study, taken as a whole, reports: Sequencing likely caused a cluster of highly shared sequence variants. TCR beta V segments were, for the most part, productive about 87% or about 30% of the time in an earlier analysis. Per a later analysis, HLA-associated TCR beta chains showed more clonal expansion than other, equally common TCR beta chains.

PCR used 60 Vbeta primers and 13 Jbeta primers. TCRdb keeps only in-frame clones here, not all; method: immunoSEQ multiplex PCR. This sample has about 110,000 clones, with 65% to 80% found just once. Sequencing was carried out using PBMCs. The sequence came from a man in his 60s in good health and CMV-seronegative. The V gene is TRBV25-1, the J gene TRBJ1-3; possible D gene TRBD1, 6 bases. In nucleotides, the CDR3 is TGTGCCAGCAGTGCACCCCACGGGACACCTGAGCGAGACACCATATATTTT. This gives the protein CASSAPHGTPERDTIYF.